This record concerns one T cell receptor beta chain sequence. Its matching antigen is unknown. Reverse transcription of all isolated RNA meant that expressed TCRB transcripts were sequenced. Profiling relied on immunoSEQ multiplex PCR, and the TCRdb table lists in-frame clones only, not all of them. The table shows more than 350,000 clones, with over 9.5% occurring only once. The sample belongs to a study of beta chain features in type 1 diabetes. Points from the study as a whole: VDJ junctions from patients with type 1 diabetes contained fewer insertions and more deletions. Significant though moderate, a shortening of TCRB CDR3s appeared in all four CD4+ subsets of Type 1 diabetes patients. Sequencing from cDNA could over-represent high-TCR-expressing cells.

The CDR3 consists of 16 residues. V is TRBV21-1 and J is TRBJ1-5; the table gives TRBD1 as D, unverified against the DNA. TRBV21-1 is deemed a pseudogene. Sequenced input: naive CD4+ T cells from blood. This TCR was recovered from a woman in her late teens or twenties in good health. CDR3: CASSLQGADSNQPQHF. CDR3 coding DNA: TGTGCCAGCAGTTTACAGGGGGCTGATAGCAATCAGCCCCAGCATTTT.